Shown below are 30 T cell receptor beta chains from a single sample sequenced in a study of blood T cells in healthy people across ages. A second PCR, run for about 7 to 11 cycles, used a sample-barcoded 5' primer plus a J-beta primer mix. One entry per CDR3 protein results from TCRdb running MiXCR on the 5' RACE reads. This table has 750,000 or so distinct CDR3 sequences, 20% to 25% appearing once. This sample was shared with a second study, whose subject was T cells of mothers and their children.

Sequenced material: blood. The receptors originated from a boy between 5 and 17 years old in good health.

The sample holds a few counts of this clonotype. The chain employs TRBV7-2 and TRBJ2-7, with 10 positions matching TRBD1. The CDR3 is 15 amino acids. The J segment lost 2 bases and the V segment lost 6 bases, leaving 7 bases of the junction unmatched. CDR1 is SGHTA and CDR2 is FQGNSA in the germline V gene. The CDR3: CASSAGTGVTYEQYF. The DNA of the CDR3 is TGTGCCAGCAGTGCCGGGACAGGGGTAACCTACGAGCAGTACTTC. The whole variable domain, remainder taken from reference TRBV7-2 and TRBJ2-7, is GAGVSQSPSNKVTEKGKDVELRCDPISGHTALYWYRQSLGQGLEFLIYFQGNSAPDKSGLPSDRFSAERTGGSVSTLTIQRTQQEDSAVYLCASSAGTGVTYEQYFGPGTRLTVT.

In its sample, this clonotype was seen a few times. The rearrangement uses TRBV6-5 and TRBJ2-7, with unresolved D. The CDR3 extends over 14 amino acids. V was cut by 4 bases and J by 2 bases, with 12 bases left in between. Per germline, CDR1 MNHEY and CDR2 SVGAGI. In DNA form, the CDR3 reads TGTGCCAGCAGTTTTGGCATAGAGGCCTACGAGCAGTACTTC. This encodes CASSFGIEAYEQYF.

The rearrangement links TRBV5-1 to TRBJ2-5; the match to TRBD2 covers 11 bases. Judging by the DNA end, TRBJ2-1 fits better; the J call may be wrong. This CDR3 is built from 15 residues. From germline, CDR1 is SGHRS and CDR2 YFSETQ. This CDR3 is CASRVTSGVNNEQFF. The DNA for the CDR3 is TGCGCCAGCAGGGTGACTAGCGGGGTAAACAATGAGCAGTTCTTC.

The chain joins TRBV12-3 or TRBV12-4 to TRBJ2-3, with TRBD2 matching over 12 bases. The junction had 6 bases not matched to a gene; V was cut back by 2 bases and J by 6 bases. The CDR3 runs to 16 residues. The CDR3 protein is CASSLLGLAGGDTQYF. In nucleotides, the CDR3 is TGTGCCAGCAGTTTACTTGGCCTAGCGGGAGGGGATACGCAGTATTTT.

This clonotype was observed a handful of times. The rearrangement joins TRBV5-1 to TRBJ2-1; D might be TRBD1 (6 bases). Germline CDR1 reads SGHRS; CDR2 reads YFSETQ. Deletions cut 0 bases from V and 5 bases from J, with 9 bases between. The CDR3 spans 14 residues. CDR3 sequence reads: CASSLGGPNNEQFF. The DNA for the CDR3 is TGCGCCAGCAGCTTGGGGGGGCCTAACAATGAGCAGTTCTTC.

This sequence joins TRBV5-4 and TRBJ2-1, with TRBD1 as a possible D gene (6 bases). Per the germline V gene, CDR1 is SGHNT and CDR2 is YYREEE (reference sequence). The V end was cut by 5 bases, the J end by 5 bases, with 11 bases between. CDR3 length: 13 amino acids. In DNA form, the CDR3 reads TGTGCCAGCAGGAAGGACAGTAACAATGAGCAGTTCTTC. Translation: CASRKDSNNEQFF.

This clonotype was seen only once. The J gene is TRBJ2-1, the V gene TRBV12-3 or TRBV12-4; 9 positions agree with TRBD2. The CDR3 contains 17 residues. After removal of 3 bases from V and 3 bases from J, the junction contained 9 bases not matched to a gene. The CDR3 DNA sequence: TGTGCCAGCAGTTTCGGGCTAGCGGGGATCTACTACAATGAGCAGTTCTTC. Translating gives CASSFGLAGIYYNEQFF.

The gene calls are TRBV29-1 and TRBJ1-1; D gene uncertain. This CDR3 region has 14 residues. In germline, CDR1 is SQVTM, CDR2 ANQGSEA. V was pared by 2 bases and J by 1 base, with 11 bases between. The CDR3 spells CSVESGSGNTEAFF. The CDR3 region has the DNA TGCAGCGTTGAATCGGGGTCGGGGAACACTGAAGCTTTCTTT.

This chain connects TRBV29-1 to TRBJ2-7; TRBD2 matches at 8 bases. The CDR3 contains 13 residues. V lost 5 bases to trimming and J lost 7 bases; unmatched junction nucleotides: 10. CDR1 is SQVTM and CDR2 is ANQGSEA in the germline V gene. The CDR3 bases are TGCAGCGTTACGAGCGGGAGCAGAGATGAGCAGTACTTC. Protein sequence: CSVTSGSRDEQYF.

The chain is built from TRBV5-1 and TRBJ2-7; D is possibly TRBD2 (6 bases). The CDR3 extends over 16 amino acids. Germline V gene data show CDR1 as SGHRS and CDR2 as YFSETQ. The V end was cut by 4 bases, the J end by 1 base, with 18 bases between. CDR3 DNA sequence: TGCGCCAGCAGCCCCAAAGGTGGAGGGCCTTCCTACGAGCAGTACTTC. Its protein is CASSPKGGGPSYEQYF.

This clonotype was seen repeatedly, ten times or more. V gene TRBV13 combines with J gene TRBJ2-5; tentative D call: TRBD1 (5 bases). Germline CDR1 is PRHDT and CDR2 is FYEKMQ (reference sequence). The V end was cut by 1 base, the J end by 2 bases, with 8 bases between. CDR3 length: 14 residues. The CDR3 nucleotides are TGTGCCAGCAGCTTAGCAGGGATACAAGAGACCCAGTACTTC. Amino acid sequence: CASSLAGIQETQYF.

The table lists this clonotype with a few counts. The chain couples TRBV24-1 to TRBJ2-1; tentative D call: TRBD2 (5 bases). There are 13 residues in the CDR3. Trimming took off 7 bases at V and 5 bases at J, with 11 bases between the two ends. Germline values: CDR1 KGHDR, CDR2 SFDVKD. The CDR3 DNA reads TGTGCCACCAGAGGACTGGGGAACAATGAGCAGTTCTTC. The encoded protein is CATRGLGNNEQFF.

This clonotype was observed a handful of times. The chain uses TRBV7-9 and TRBJ1-3; D is undetermined. The CDR3 runs to 15 residues. V was shortened by 2 bases and J by 0 bases, with 8 bases between the two germline ends. Germline V CDR1 and CDR2: SEHNR, FQNEAQ (reference sequence). The DNA for the CDR3 is TGTGCCAGCAGCTTACCCAGCGACTCTGGAAACACCATATATTTT. It yields the protein CASSLPSDSGNTIYF. Filled out from reference TRBV7-9 and TRBJ1-3, the complete variable domain reads DTGVSQNPRHKITKRGQNVTFRCDPISEHNRLYWYRQTLGQGPEFLTYFQNEAQLEKSRLLSDRFSAERPKGSFSTLEIQRTEQGDSAMYLCASSLPSDSGNTIYFGEGSWLTVV.

Only a few counts were recorded for this clonotype. The J gene is TRBJ2-3, the V gene TRBV6-1, with 8 bases matching TRBD2. The germline V gene has CDR1 MNHNS and CDR2 SASEGT. This CDR3 has 18 amino acids. V lost 5 bases, J lost 4 bases, and 17 bases stayed unmatched. CDR3 region: CASSPFRPAGAQSDTQYF. In DNA, the CDR3 is TGTGCCAGCAGTCCTTTTAGGCCAGCGGGGGCTCAATCAGATACGCAGTATTTT.

CDR3 region: CASSSIMGPLGETQYF. The CDR3, as DNA: TGTGCCAGCAGTTCCATAATGGGACCCTTAGGCGAGACCCAGTACTTC. This chain joins TRBV27 and TRBJ2-5; either TRBD1 or TRBD2 may supply D (5 bases each). V lost 4 bases to trimming and J lost 5 bases, with 20 bases between them. The CDR3 is 16 residues long. Germline V gives CDR1 MNHEY, CDR2 SMNVEV (reference sequence).

This clonotype was counted only a few times. The V call is TRBV7-9, the J call TRBJ2-2, with D perhaps being TRBD1 or TRBD2 (5 bases each). Deletions cut 4 bases from V and 0 bases from J, with 15 bases between. Germline V gives CDR1 SEHNR, CDR2 FQNEAQ (reference sequence). This CDR3 contains 17 residues. Here the CDR3 reads CASSSPFGGSNTGELFF. The CDR3 bases are TGTGCCAGCAGCTCCCCTTTTGGGGGATCGAACACCGGGGAGCTGTTTTTT.

V is TRBV7-3 and J is TRBJ2-1; D is undetermined. Germline assignment: CDR1 SGHTA and CDR2 FQGTGA. The CDR3 is 13 amino acids. The ends were cut back, 1 base at V and 5 bases at J, with 6 bases in the middle. DNA of the CDR3: TGTGCCAGCAGCTTAAATTTGGACAATGAGCAGTTCTTC. It translates to CASSLNLDNEQFF.

This clonotype appeared a few times. V and J are TRBV7-3 and TRBJ2-3, with D unclear. The CDR3 runs 17 residues. Trimming left V 0 bases short and J 1 base short, with 14 bases between. CDR1 SGHTA and CDR2 FQGTGA come from the germline V gene. CDR3 nucleotides: TGTGCCAGCAGCTTAACGGAGACCGCGGACGGCACAGATACGCAGTATTTT. Its protein is CASSLTETADGTDTQYF.

The rearrangement links TRBV29-1 to TRBJ2-5; TRBD1 matches at 7 bases. With 7 bases clipped from V and 9 bases from J, the junction kept 23 bases outside the gene matches. This CDR3 comprises 16 residues. The germline gives CDR1 SQVTM, CDR2 ANQGSEA. The CDR3 nucleotides are TGCAGCGGTGAGGGACAGACCGGGCAAATAATGGAGGCCCAGTACTTC. Residues: CSGEGQTGQIMEAQYF.

The genes are TRBV6-6 and TRBJ2-2; no clear D. With 7 bases removed from V and 2 bases from J, the gap between germline ends came to 11 bases. The CDR3 length is 14 residues. Germline-derived CDR1 and CDR2 are MNHNY and SVGAGI (reference sequence). This CDR3 reads CASTTNPNTGELFF. CDR3 coding DNA: TGTGCCAGCACTACGAACCCTAACACCGGGGAGCTGTTTTTT.

There are a few counts of this clonotype. This rearrangement joins TRBV6-6 to TRBJ2-3, with D perhaps matching TRBD2 (7 bases). The germline gives CDR1 MNHNY, CDR2 SVGAGI (reference sequence). Trimming removed 2 bases at V and 3 bases at J, with 15 bases between. This CDR3 is 16 amino acids long. CDR3 nucleotides: TGTGCCAGCAGTTACCCGGTACAGGGAGGGACAGATACGCAGTATTTT. As protein: CASSYPVQGGTDTQYF.

The chain recombines TRBV7-2 with TRBJ2-3; 7 bases map to TRBD1. V shed 1 base and J 1 base; nucleotides not matched to a gene: 8. Germline V gene data show CDR1 as SGHTA and CDR2 as FQGNSA. This CDR3 is 17 amino acids long. This CDR3 is CASSLGQGVFGTDTQYF. CDR3 in DNA: TGTGCCAGCAGCTTAGGGCAGGGGGTCTTTGGCACAGATACGCAGTATTTT.

The chain couples TRBV6-4 to TRBJ2-6; the D is unclear. The CDR3 contains 18 residues. The germline gives CDR1 MRHNA, CDR2 SNTAGT. Trimming pared 0 bases from V and 3 bases from J, leaving 15 bases between. The DNA for the CDR3 is TGTGCCAGCAGTGACTCCCCGGTTTCCTCTGTTGGGGCCAACGTCCTGACTTTC. This sequence encodes CASSDSPVSSVGANVLTF.

This clonotype showed up just a few times. The chain carries TRBV27 and TRBJ1-4, with TRBD1 matching over 7 bases. The V gene's germline CDR1 is MNHEY and CDR2 SMNVEV (reference sequence). The CDR3 length is 14 residues. The V gene end was trimmed by 5 bases and the J gene end by 6 bases; junction bases not matched to a gene: 6. CDR3 in amino acids: CASSTTTGYEKLFF. The CDR3, as DNA: TGTGCCAGCAGTACAACGACAGGGTATGAAAAACTGTTTTTT.

There are a few counts of this clonotype. The chain employs TRBV3-1 and TRBJ2-2; possibly TRBD1 for D (5 bases). Trimming removed 4 bases from V and 4 bases from J, with 13 bases in between. This CDR3 has 15 residues. CDR1 and CDR2 (germline): LGHDT, YNNKEL (reference sequence). CDR3: CASSLVDSSTGELFF. In nucleotides, the CDR3 is TGTGCCAGCAGCCTAGTTGACAGCTCCACCGGGGAGCTGTTTTTT.

The chain employs TRBV6-6 and TRBJ2-5; TRBD2 matches 8 bases. Near its end, the DNA agrees better with TRBJ2-1, so the J call may be wrong. This CDR3 comprises 16 residues. Germline CDR1 reads MNHNY; CDR2 reads SVGAGI (reference sequence). The CDR3 bases are TGTGCCAGCAGGTATATAGCGGGGAAACCCTACAATGAGCAGTTCTTC. This translates into CASRYIAGKPYNEQFF.

Only a few counts were recorded for this clonotype. The J gene is TRBJ2-2, the V gene TRBV5-4; no clear D. Germline V gives CDR1 SGHNT, CDR2 YYREEE (reference sequence). The CDR3 is 13 amino acids. Trimming cost V 4 bases and J 4 bases, with 8 bases left between them. CDR3 sequence: CASSPRRTGELFF. In nucleotides, the CDR3 is TGTGCCAGCAGCCCCCGACGCACCGGGGAGCTGTTTTTT. Full variable domain (remainder filled in from reference TRBV5-4 and TRBJ2-2): ETGVTQSPTHLIKTRGQQVTLRCSSQSGHNTVSWYQQALGQGPQFIFQYYREEENGRGNFPPRFSGLQFPNYSSELNVNALELDDSALYLCASSPRRTGELFFGEGSRLTVL.

The chain has TRBV28 and TRBJ2-7; the match to TRBD2 covers 10 bases. Germline assignment: CDR1 MDHEN and CDR2 SYDVKM. The V segment lost 7 bases and the J segment 3 bases; nucleotides outside the gene matches: 9. The CDR3 is 15 amino acids. Here the CDR3 reads CASTYSGRSYYEQYF. The CDR3 DNA reads TGTGCCAGCACTTATAGCGGGAGGTCGTACTACGAGCAGTACTTC. The full variable domain, completed using reference TRBV28 and TRBJ2-7, is DVKVTQSSRYLVKRTGEKVFLECVQDMDHENMFWYRQDPGLGLRLIYFSYDVKMKEKGDIPEGYSVSREKKERFSLILESASTNQTSMYLCASTYSGRSYYEQYFGPGTRLTVT.

In DNA form, the CDR3 reads TGTGCCAGCCGGCAGACAGGGAGAATTGGCTACGAGCAGTACTTC. It is translated as CASRQTGRIGYEQYF. V gene TRBV28 combines with J gene TRBJ2-1, with 7 bases matching TRBD1. The J call may be incorrect, as the DNA end agrees better with TRBJ2-7. The CDR3 is made up of 15 amino acids. Germline-derived CDR1 and CDR2 are MDHEN and SYDVKM.

The rearrangement joins TRBV27 to TRBJ2-5; TRBD1 agrees at 9 bases. The assigned J gene may be wrong: the sequence end matches TRBJ2-7 better. This CDR3 has 13 residues. Germline values: CDR1 MNHEY, CDR2 SMNVEV (reference sequence). Written as DNA, the CDR3 is TGTGCCAGCGGGACAGGGTCGGGCTACGAGCAGTACTTC. Amino acid sequence: CASGTGSGYEQYF.